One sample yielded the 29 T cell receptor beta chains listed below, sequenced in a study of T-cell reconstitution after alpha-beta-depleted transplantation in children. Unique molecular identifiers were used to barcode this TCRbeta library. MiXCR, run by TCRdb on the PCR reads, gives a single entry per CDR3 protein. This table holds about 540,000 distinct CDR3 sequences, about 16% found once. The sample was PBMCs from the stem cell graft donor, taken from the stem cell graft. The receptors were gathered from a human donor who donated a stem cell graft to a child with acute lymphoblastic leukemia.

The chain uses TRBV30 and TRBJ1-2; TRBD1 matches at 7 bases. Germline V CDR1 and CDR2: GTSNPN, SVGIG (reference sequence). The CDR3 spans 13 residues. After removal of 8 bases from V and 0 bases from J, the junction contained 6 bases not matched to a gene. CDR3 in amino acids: CASQGDPNYGYTF. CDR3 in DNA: TGTGCCAGTCAGGGGGACCCTAACTATGGCTACACCTTC.

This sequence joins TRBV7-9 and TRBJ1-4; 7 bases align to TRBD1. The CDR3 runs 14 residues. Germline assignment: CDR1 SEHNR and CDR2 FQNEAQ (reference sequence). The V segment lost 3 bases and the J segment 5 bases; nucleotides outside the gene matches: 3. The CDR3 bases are TGTGCCAGCAGCTTGGACAGGCAAAATGAAAAACTGTTTTTT. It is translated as CASSLDRQNEKLFF. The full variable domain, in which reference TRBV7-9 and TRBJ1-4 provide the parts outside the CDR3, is DTGVSQNPRHKITKRGQNVTFRCDPISEHNRLYWYRQTLGQGPEFLTYFQNEAQLEKSRLLSDRFSAERPKGSFSTLEIQRTEQGDSAMYLCASSLDRQNEKLFFGSGTQLSVL.

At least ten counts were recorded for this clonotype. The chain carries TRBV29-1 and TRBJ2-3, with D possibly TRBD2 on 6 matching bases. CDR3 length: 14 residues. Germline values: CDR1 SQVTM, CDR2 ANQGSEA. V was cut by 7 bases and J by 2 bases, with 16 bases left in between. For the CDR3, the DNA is TGCAGCGCCGCGGAGTGGAGGGTCACAGATACGCAGTATTTT. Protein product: CSAAEWRVTDTQYF.

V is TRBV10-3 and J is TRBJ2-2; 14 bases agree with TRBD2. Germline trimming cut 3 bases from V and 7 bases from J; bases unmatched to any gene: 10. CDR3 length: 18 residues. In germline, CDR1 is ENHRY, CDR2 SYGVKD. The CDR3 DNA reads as TGTGCCATCAGTGACGGGGGACTAGCGGGAGCGCGACTCGGGGAGCTGTTTTTT. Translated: CAISDGGLAGARLGELFF.

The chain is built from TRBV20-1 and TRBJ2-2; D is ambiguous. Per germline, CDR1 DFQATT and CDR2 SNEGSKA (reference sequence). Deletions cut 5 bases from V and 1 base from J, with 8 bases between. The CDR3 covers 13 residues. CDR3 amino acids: CSAPNLNTGELFF. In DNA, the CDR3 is TGCAGTGCTCCAAATCTGAACACCGGGGAGCTGTTTTTT.

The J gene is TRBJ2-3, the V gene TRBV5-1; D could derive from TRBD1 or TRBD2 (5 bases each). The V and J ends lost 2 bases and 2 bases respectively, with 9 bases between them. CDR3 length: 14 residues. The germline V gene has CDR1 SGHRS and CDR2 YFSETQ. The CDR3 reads CASSFTGTTDTQYF. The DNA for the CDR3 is TGCGCCAGCAGCTTTACGGGGACCACAGATACGCAGTATTTT.

Written as DNA, the CDR3 is TGTGCCAGCAGTTTGGGTCCCCCAGCGGACGTAGGTGGGCAGTACTTC. Protein sequence: CASSLGPPADVGGQYF. The genes are TRBV12-3 or TRBV12-4 and TRBJ2-7, with D maybe TRBD2 (5 bases). This CDR3 comprises 16 residues. V lost 3 bases and J lost 9, with 24 bases in between.

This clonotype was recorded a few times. In nucleotides, the CDR3 is TGTGCCAGTATCCCCCGAACAGCAGGGGGCCGCGAGAACACTGAAGCTTTCTTT. Protein product: CASIPRTAGGRENTEAFF. This rearrangement joins TRBV19 to TRBJ1-1, with TRBD1 identical over 8 bases. Per germline, CDR1 LNHDA and CDR2 SQIVND (reference sequence). The J segment lost 1 base and the V segment lost 7 bases, leaving 17 bases of the junction unmatched. The CDR3 totals 18 residues.

The DNA of the CDR3 is TGTGCCAGCAGTTTGCACCCGACTAGCGGGAGGTTGTCCTACAATGAGCAGTTCTTC. This encodes CASSLHPTSGRLSYNEQFF. The chain couples TRBV6-5 to TRBJ2-1, with 13 bases identical to TRBD2. Germline CDR1 reads MNHEY; CDR2 reads SVGAGI. There are 19 residues in the CDR3. Unmatched junction bases numbered 10, after V lost 4 bases and J lost 1 base.

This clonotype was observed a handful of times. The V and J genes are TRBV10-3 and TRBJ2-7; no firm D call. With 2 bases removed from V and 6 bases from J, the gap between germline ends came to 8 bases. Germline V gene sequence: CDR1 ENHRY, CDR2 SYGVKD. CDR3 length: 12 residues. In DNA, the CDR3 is TGTGCCATCAGTGAGCTGGTAGCCGAGCAGTACTTC. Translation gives CAISELVAEQYF.

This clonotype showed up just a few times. The CDR3 DNA sequence: TGCAGCGGGGCTTGGACTAGCGGAGGGGAGCAGTACTTC. Translation gives CSGAWTSGGEQYF. The chain has TRBV20-1 and TRBJ2-7; 10 bases line up with TRBD2. Germline V CDR1 and CDR2: DFQATT, SNEGSKA (reference sequence). This CDR3 region has 13 residues.

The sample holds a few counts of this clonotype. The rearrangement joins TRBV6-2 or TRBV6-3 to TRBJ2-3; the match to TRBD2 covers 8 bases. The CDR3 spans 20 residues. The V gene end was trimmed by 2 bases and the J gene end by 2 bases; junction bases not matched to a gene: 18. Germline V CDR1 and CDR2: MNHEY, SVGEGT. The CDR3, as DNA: TGTGCCAGCAGTTACGTCGCGGGAGGAGTTAATGAGTCTCCCACAGATACGCAGTATTTT. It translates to CASSYVAGGVNESPTDTQYF.

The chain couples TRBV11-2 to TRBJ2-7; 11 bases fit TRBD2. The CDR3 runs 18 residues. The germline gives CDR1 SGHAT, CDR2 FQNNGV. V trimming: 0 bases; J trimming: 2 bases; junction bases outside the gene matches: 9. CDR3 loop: CASSLEAGPGLAAYEQYF. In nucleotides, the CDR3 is TGTGCCAGCAGCTTAGAGGCAGGGCCGGGACTAGCGGCCTACGAGCAGTACTTC.

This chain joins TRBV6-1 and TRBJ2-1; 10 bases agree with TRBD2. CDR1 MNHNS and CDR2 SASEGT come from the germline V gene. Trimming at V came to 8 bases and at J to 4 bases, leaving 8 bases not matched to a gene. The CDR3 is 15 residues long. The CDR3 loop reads CASAAGTSEYNEQFF. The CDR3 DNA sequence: TGTGCCAGCGCCGCCGGGACTAGCGAGTACAATGAGCAGTTCTTC.

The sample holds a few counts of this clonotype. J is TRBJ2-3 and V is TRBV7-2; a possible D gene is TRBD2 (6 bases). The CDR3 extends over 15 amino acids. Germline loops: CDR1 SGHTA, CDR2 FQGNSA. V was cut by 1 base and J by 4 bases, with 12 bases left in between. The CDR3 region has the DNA TGTGCCAGCAGCTTAGTTGGGGGGAAGGCAGATACGCAGTATTTT. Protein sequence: CASSLVGGKADTQYF.

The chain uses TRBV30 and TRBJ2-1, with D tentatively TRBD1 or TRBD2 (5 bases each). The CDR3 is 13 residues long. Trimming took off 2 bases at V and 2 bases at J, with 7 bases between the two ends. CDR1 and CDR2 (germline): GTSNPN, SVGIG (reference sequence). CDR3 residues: CAWSRDPYNEQFF. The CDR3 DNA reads TGTGCCTGGAGTCGGGACCCCTACAATGAGCAGTTCTTC.

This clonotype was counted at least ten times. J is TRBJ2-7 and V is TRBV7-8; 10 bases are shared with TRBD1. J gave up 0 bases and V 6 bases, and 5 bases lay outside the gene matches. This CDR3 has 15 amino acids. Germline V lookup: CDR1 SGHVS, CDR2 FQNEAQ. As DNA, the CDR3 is TGTGCCAGCAGAAGGACAGGGGGAAGCTCCTACGAGCAGTACTTC. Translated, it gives CASRRTGGSSYEQYF.

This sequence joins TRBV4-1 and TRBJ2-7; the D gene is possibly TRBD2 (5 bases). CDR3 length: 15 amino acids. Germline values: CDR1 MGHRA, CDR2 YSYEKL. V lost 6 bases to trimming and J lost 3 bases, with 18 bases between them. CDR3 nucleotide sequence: TGCGCCAGCAGTTTAGTCGAGGACGGACTCTACGAGCAGTACTTC. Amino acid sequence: CASSLVEDGLYEQYF.

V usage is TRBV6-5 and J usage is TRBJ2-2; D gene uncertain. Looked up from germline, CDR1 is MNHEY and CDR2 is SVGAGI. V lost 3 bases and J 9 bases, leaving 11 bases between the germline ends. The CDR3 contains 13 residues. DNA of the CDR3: TGTGCCAGCAGTTATCGGACCGGCCGGGAGCTGTTTTTT. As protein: CASSYRTGRELFF.

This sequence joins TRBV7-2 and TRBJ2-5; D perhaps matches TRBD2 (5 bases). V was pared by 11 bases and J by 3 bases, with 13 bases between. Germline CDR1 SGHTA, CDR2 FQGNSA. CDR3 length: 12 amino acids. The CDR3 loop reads CAERAGKETQYF. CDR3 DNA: TGTGCCGAGAGGGCGGGTAAAGAGACCCAGTACTTC.

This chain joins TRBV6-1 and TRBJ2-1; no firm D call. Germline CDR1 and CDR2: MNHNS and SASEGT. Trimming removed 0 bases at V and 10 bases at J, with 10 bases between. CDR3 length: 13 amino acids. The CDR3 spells CASSEAWAAEQFF. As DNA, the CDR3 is TGTGCCAGCAGTGAAGCATGGGCGGCCGAGCAGTTCTTC.

The CDR3 loop reads CASSLYGSSYNSPLHF. The DNA for the CDR3 is TGTGCCAGCAGCTTGTACGGAAGCTCCTATAATTCACCCCTCCACTTT. This chain connects TRBV5-5 to TRBJ1-6; D is undetermined. The CDR3 has 16 amino acids. CDR1 is SGHKS and CDR2 is YYEKEE in the germline V gene (reference sequence). Trimming removed 1 base at V and 0 bases at J, with 8 bases between. The full variable domain, its missing parts supplied by reference TRBV5-5 and TRBJ1-6, is DAGVTQSPTHLIKTRGQQVTLRCSPISGHKSVSWYQQVLGQGPQFIFQYYEKEERGRGNFPDRFSARQFPNYSSELNVNALLLGDSALYLCASSLYGSSYNSPLHFGNGTRLTVT.

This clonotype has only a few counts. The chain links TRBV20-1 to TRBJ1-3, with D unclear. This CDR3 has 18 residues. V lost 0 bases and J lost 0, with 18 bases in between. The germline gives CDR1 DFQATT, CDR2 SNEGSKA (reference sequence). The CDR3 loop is CSARDREGVDHSGNTIYF. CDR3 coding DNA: TGCAGTGCTAGAGATCGGGAGGGAGTGGACCACTCTGGAAACACCATATATTTT.

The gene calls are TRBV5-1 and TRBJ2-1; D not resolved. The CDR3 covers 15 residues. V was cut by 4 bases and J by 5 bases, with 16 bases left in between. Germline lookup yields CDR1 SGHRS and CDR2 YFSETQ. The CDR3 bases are TGCGCCAGCAGCCCCTTCTCCCGAGGAAACAATGAGCAGTTCTTC. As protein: CASSPFSRGNNEQFF.

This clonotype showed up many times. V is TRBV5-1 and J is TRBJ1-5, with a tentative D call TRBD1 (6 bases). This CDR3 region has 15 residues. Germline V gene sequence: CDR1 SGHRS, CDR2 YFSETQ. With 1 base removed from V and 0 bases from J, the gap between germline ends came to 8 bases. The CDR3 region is CASSLTGYSNQPQHF. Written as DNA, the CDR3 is TGCGCCAGCAGCTTGACAGGGTATAGCAATCAGCCCCAGCATTTT. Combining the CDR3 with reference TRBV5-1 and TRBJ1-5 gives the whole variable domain KAGVTQTPRYLIKTRGQQVTLSCSPISGHRSVSWYQQTPGQGLQFLFEYFSETQRNKGNFPGRFSGRQFSNSRSEMNVSTLELGDSALYLCASSLTGYSNQPQHFGDGTRLSIL.

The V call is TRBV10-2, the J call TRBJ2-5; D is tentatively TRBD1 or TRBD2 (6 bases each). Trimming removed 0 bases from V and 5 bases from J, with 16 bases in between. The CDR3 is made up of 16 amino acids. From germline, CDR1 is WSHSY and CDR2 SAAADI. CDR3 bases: TGCGCCAGCAGTGAGTCAGGGGGAGGAAGTCTTGAGACCCAGTACTTC. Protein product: CASSESGGGSLETQYF.

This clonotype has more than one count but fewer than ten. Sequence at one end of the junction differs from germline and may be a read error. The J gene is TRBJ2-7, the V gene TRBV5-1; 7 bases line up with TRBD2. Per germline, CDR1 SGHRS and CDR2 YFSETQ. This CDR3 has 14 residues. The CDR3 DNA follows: TGCGTCAGCAGCTTGACTAGCAGCTCCTACGAGCAGTACTTC. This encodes CVSSLTSSSYEQYF.

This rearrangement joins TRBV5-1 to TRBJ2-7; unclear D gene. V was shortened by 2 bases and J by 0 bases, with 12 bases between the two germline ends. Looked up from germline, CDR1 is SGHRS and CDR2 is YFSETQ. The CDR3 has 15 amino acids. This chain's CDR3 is CASSFMGYSSYEQYF. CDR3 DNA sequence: TGCGCCAGCAGCTTTATGGGCTATAGCTCCTACGAGCAGTACTTC.

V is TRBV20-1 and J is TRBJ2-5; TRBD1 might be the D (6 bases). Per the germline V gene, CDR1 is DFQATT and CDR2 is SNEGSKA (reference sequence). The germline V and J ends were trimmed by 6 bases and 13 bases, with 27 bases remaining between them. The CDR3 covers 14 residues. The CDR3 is CSAALTQGLTAGYF. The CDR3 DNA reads TGCAGTGCCGCACTGACCCAGGGGTTAACGGCGGGGTACTTC.